Below are 18 T cell receptor beta chains sequenced from a single sample in a study of blood T cell repertoires in COVID-19. Measured with immunoSEQ multiplex PCR; TCRdb has only the in-frame clones, and not every one. The sample shows around 300,000 clones, roughly four fifths of them seen only once. The sequenced sample consisted of peripheral blood. Source of these receptors: a woman between 50 and 59 years old who had recovered from COVID-19.

This clone was observed a few times. V is TRBV5-1 and J is TRBJ1-4; 8 bases match TRBD1. Germline assignment: CDR1 SGHRS and CDR2 YFSETQ. CDR3 length: 14 amino acids. The J segment lost 6 bases and the V segment lost 4 bases, leaving 5 bases of the junction unmatched. CDR3 protein: CASSQGQVYEKLFF. The DNA for the CDR3 is TGCGCCAGCAGCCAGGGACAGGTCTATGAAAAACTGTTTTTT. The whole variable domain, filled in from reference TRBV5-1 and TRBJ1-4, reads KAGVTQTPRYLIKTRGQQVTLSCSPISGHRSVSWYQQTPGQGLQFLFEYFSETQRNKGNFPGRFSGRQFSNSRSEMNVSTLELGDSALYLCASSQGQVYEKLFFGSGTQLSVL.

This rearrangement joins TRBV9 to TRBJ2-7, with TRBD2 matching 10 bases. The V and J ends lost 1 base and 2 bases, in that order; junction bases with no gene match: 3. There are 15 residues in the CDR3. The germline V gene has CDR1 SGDLS and CDR2 YYNGEE. The CDR3 spells CASSVLAGGPYEQYF. The CDR3 nucleotides are TGTGCCAGCAGCGTATTAGCGGGAGGACCCTACGAGCAGTACTTC.

The chain links TRBV11-2 to TRBJ1-3; D remains unclear. V lost 0 bases to trimming and J lost 11 bases, with 14 bases between them. Germline CDR1 is SGHAT and CDR2 is FQNNGV. This CDR3 is built from 14 residues. CDR3 protein: CASSLENGGVSIYF. DNA of the CDR3: TGTGCCAGCAGCTTAGAAAACGGTGGAGTTTCCATATATTTT.

A few counts support this clone. This specimen includes other DNA sequences encoding the same CDR3. This chain joins TRBV28 and TRBJ1-2; D might be TRBD1 (6 bases). The V and J ends lost 6 bases and 1 base respectively, with 9 bases between them. The germline V gene has CDR1 MDHEN and CDR2 SYDVKM. The CDR3 is 13 residues long. The CDR3 loop reads CASSRTVNYGYTF. CDR3 nucleotides: TGTGCCAGCAGCCGGACAGTTAACTATGGCTACACCTTC.

V usage is TRBV28 and J usage is TRBJ1-6; possibly TRBD1 for D (5 bases). Germline lookup yields CDR1 MDHEN and CDR2 SYDVKM. This CDR3 has 16 amino acids. The V end was cut by 8 bases, the J end by 2 bases, with 16 bases between. CDR3 sequence reads: CASLVGGAAYNSPLHF. The CDR3 nucleotides are TGTGCCAGCTTAGTAGGAGGGGCCGCCTATAATTCACCCCTCCACTTT.

As DNA, the CDR3 is TGTGCCAGCAGCCAAACCGGGACAGGGGATGAGACCCAGTACTTC. Translated: CASSQTGTGDETQYF. This chain connects TRBV7-7 to TRBJ2-5; 10 bases match TRBD1. The CDR3 covers 15 residues. Germline CDR1 SSHAT, CDR2 FNYEAQ (reference sequence). J lost 5 bases, V lost 5 bases, and 8 bases had no gene match.

A word on this clone: This sample includes further DNA sequences coding for the same CDR3. The genes are TRBV6-5 and TRBJ1-2; 7 nucleotides match TRBD1. The germline V gene encodes CDR1 MNHEY and CDR2 SVGAGI. This CDR3 contains 13 residues. V was pared by 5 bases and J by 4 bases, with 4 bases of the junction left unmatched. Written as DNA, the CDR3 is TGTGCCAGCAGTCGGACAGGAACCTATGGCTACACCTTC. It specifies CASSRTGTYGYTF.

This clone appeared a few times. This chain links TRBV7-3 with TRBJ2-2; 8 bases line up with TRBD1. V lost 5 bases and J lost 1; bases outside the gene matches: 3. Germline CDR1 SGHTA, CDR2 FQGTGA. The CDR3 is 15 residues long. CDR3 DNA sequence: TGTGCCAGCAGCATCGGGACAGGGAACACCGGGGAGCTGTTTTTT. Translated, it gives CASSIGTGNTGELFF.

The chain carries TRBV19 and TRBJ2-5, with D maybe TRBD2 (7 bases). The CDR3 extends over 13 amino acids. The germline gives CDR1 LNHDA, CDR2 SQIVND (reference sequence). V was cut by 7 bases and J by 2 bases, with 11 bases left in between. The DNA of the CDR3 is TGTGCCAGTAAGGGGGGGTTGCAAGAGACCCAGTACTTC. It specifies CASKGGLQETQYF.

The chain joins TRBV2 to TRBJ1-1; weak D call: TRBD1 (6 bases). Germline CDR1 reads SNHLY; CDR2 reads FYNNEI. The V end was cut by 5 bases, the J end by 3 bases, with 16 bases between. This CDR3 has 15 amino acids. CDR3 bases: TGTGCCAGCAGTTACCAGGGGCTCGGGGACACTGAAGCTTTCTTT. This gives the protein CASSYQGLGDTEAFF.

This chain joins TRBV30 and TRBJ2-3; TRBD2 agrees at 12 bases. Germline V gene data show CDR1 as GTSNPN and CDR2 as SVGIG (reference sequence). CDR3 length: 17 residues. Losses at the gene ends were 2 bases for V and 2 bases for J; bases not matched to a gene: 8. The DNA of the CDR3 is TGTGCCTGGAGTACGGGACTAGCGGGCCGATACACAGATACGCAGTATTTT. It encodes CAWSTGLAGRYTDTQYF.

V gene TRBV7-3 combines with J gene TRBJ1-6, with D possibly matching TRBD1 (5 bases). CDR3 size: 13 residues. Trimming pared 3 bases from V and 10 bases from J, leaving 10 bases between. Germline V gives CDR1 SGHTA, CDR2 FQGTGA. This CDR3 reads CASSLAGDSPLHF. The CDR3 DNA reads TGTGCCAGCAGCTTGGCGGGGGACTCACCCCTCCACTTT.

This chain connects TRBV27 to TRBJ2-7, with 7 bases lining up with TRBD1. V lost 3 bases, J lost 3 bases, and 2 bases stayed unmatched. Germline values: CDR1 MNHEY, CDR2 SMNVEV (reference sequence). The CDR3 runs to 13 residues. The CDR3 sequence: CASSLGDSYEQYF. The CDR3 DNA reads TGTGCCAGCAGTTTGGGGGACAGCTACGAGCAGTACTTC.

This clone was counted at least ten times. The chain uses TRBV25-1 and TRBJ2-2, with 14 bases fitting TRBD2. This CDR3 spans 17 amino acids. Per the germline V gene, CDR1 is MGHDK and CDR2 is SYGVNS. The junction had 11 bases not matched to a gene; V was cut back by 7 bases and J by 7 bases. In nucleotides, the CDR3 is TGTGCCAGCACCCCAGGGGGACTAGCGGGAGACGGCGGGGAGCTGTTTTTT. This codes for CASTPGGLAGDGGELFF.

The chain employs TRBV7-2 and TRBJ1-2; tentative D call: TRBD1 (5 bases). The CDR3 has 12 amino acids. Trimming removed 6 bases at V and 8 bases at J, with 13 bases between. The V gene's germline CDR1 is SGHTA and CDR2 FQGNSA. CDR3 in amino acids: CASRSQGSGYTF. DNA for the CDR3: TGTGCCAGCAGGTCGCAGGGTAGCGGCTACACCTTC.

This rearrangement joins TRBV7-3 to TRBJ2-7, with 8 nucleotides matching TRBD2. After removal of 2 bases from V and 3 bases from J, the junction contained 9 bases not matched to a gene. The CDR3 is 16 amino acids. From germline, CDR1 is SGHTA and CDR2 FQGTGA. CDR3 residues: CASSLGSRGGIYEQYF. The CDR3 DNA is TGTGCCAGCAGCTTAGGTTCCCGGGGGGGCATCTACGAGCAGTACTTC.

This clone was seen a few times. CDR3 residues: CASSRTGQPNEKLFF. DNA of the CDR3: TGCGCCAGCAGCCGTACCGGACAGCCTAATGAAAAACTGTTTTTT. This sequence joins TRBV5-1 and TRBJ1-4; a weak D match, TRBD1 (6 bases). The CDR3 runs to 15 residues. V shed 4 bases and J shed 3 bases, with 13 bases lying between them. Per germline, CDR1 SGHRS and CDR2 YFSETQ.

The V call is TRBV7-3, the J call TRBJ1-1, with unresolved D. The CDR3 extends over 15 amino acids. Germline CDR1 and CDR2: SGHTA and FQGTGA. Trimming pared 6 bases from V and 5 bases from J, leaving 19 bases between. The CDR3 loop is CASRPPAGGGTEAFF. The CDR3 DNA is TGTGCCAGCAGGCCACCGGCAGGCGGAGGGACTGAAGCTTTCTTT.